This TCR beta chain was captured by sequencing in a study of control samples from healthy donors and cancer patients. The CDR3 consists of 14 residues. With 7 bases clipped from V and 2 bases from J, the junction kept 2 bases outside the gene matches. CDR1 is SGHRS, CDR2 YFSETQ, per germline. Sequencing used immunoSEQ multiplex PCR; TCRdb keeps in-frame clones, though not all of them. The table records 120,000 or so clones, about nine tenths of them present only once. V usage is TRBV5-1 and J usage is TRBJ2-5; 13 nucleotides agree with TRBD2. This TCR was sampled from a woman aged 18-29 years in good health. Material for sequencing was blood. DNA of the CDR3: TGCGCCAGCTCGGGACTAGCGGGACAAGAGACCCAGTACTTC. This translates into CASSGLAGQETQYF.